A selection of T cell receptor beta chains follows, all from one sample in a study of T cells expressing NK-cell markers. From its re-call of the 5' RACE reads, TCRdb lists each CDR3 protein once, without DNA. This listing includes 350,000 to 400,000 distinct CDR3 sequences. Sequenced material: blood T cells: a sorted CD56 or NKG2C T cell subset, CD4+ or CD8+ T cells, or bulk PBMC T cells (not recorded which). These receptors were obtained from a woman between 45 and 65 years old in good health. CDR3s include the opening cysteine and the closing phenylalanine or tryptophan.

V gene	J gene	CDR3 protein
TRBV29-1	TRBJ1-1	CSVAGFFGAFF
TRBV25-1	TRBJ1-1	CASSDQGARTEAFF
TRBV20-1	TRBJ2-3	CSAQPSDTQYF
TRBV6-2/TRBV6-3	TRBJ1-1	CASSWGWDTEAFF
TRBV4-1	TRBJ2-1	CASSQGRDNEQFF
TRBV10-3	TRBJ2-6	CAISESTGVAGANVLTF
TRBV5-6	TRBJ2-2	CASTGTLIGGELFF
TRBV6-5	TRBJ1-4	CASRRQGDEKLFF
TRBV25-1	TRBJ1-5	CASSEYRGQPQHF
TRBV7-8	TRBJ2-7	CASSLDWVSYEQYF
TRBV6-5	TRBJ2-1	CASTERESGYNEQFF
TRBV20-1	TRBJ1-5	CSASLLGAGNQPQHF
TRBV20-1	TRBJ1-1	CSAGTGSFTEAFF
TRBV7-3	TRBJ2-1	CASSFRPSSYNEQFF
TRBV12-3/TRBV12-4	TRBJ2-1	CASTPLSVEQFF
TRBV6-5	TRBJ1-2	CASSYSSGASSYGYTF
TRBV25-1	TRBJ1-5	CASSDDIGAEDQPQHF
TRBV12-5	TRBJ2-3	CASGFQLRTDTQYF
TRBV18	TRBJ2-1	CASSPSQLAVSSYNEQFF
TRBV24-1	TRBJ2-1	CATSDFRRGNNEQFF
TRBV12-3/TRBV12-4	TRBJ2-1	CATSDSQINEQFF
TRBV19	TRBJ2-7	CASSDTRGYEQYF
TRBV12-3/TRBV12-4	TRBJ2-7	CASSLALTQTYEQYF
TRBV20-1	TRBJ2-2	CSASRDPGGELFF
TRBV29-1	TRBJ2-1	CSVEDFEEASGRDEQFF
TRBV7-9	TRBJ2-7	CASSSVPGTGIYEQYF
TRBV20-1	TRBJ2-3	CSATPKLAADTDTQYF
TRBV12-3/TRBV12-4	TRBJ1-1	CASSFQGGSGTEAFF